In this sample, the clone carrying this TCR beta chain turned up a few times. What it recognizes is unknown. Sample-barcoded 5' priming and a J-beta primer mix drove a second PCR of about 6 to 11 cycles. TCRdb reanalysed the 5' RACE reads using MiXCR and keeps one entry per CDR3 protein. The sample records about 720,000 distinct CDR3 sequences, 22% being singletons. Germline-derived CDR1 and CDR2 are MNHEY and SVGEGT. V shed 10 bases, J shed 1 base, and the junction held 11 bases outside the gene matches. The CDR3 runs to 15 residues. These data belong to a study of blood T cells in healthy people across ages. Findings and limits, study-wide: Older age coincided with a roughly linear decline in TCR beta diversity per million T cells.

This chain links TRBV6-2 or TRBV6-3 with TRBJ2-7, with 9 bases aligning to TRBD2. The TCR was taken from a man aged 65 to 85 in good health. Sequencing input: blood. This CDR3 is CATRRGLAGSYEQYF. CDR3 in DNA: TGTGCCACCCGTAGAGGCCTAGCGGGATCCTACGAGCAGTACTTC.